This T cell receptor beta chain was profiled in a study of cytomegalovirus exposure and HLA in healthy donors. This CDR3 spans 12 amino acids. The V gene's germline CDR1 is LNHDA and CDR2 SQIVND (reference sequence). Trimming removed 2 bases from V and 10 bases from J, with 8 bases in between. Amplification used 60 Vbeta primers and 13 Jbeta primers. Here immunoSEQ multiplex PCR was the method, and the copy in TCRdb shows in-frame clones only, minus some. The sample gives hundreds of thousands of clones, around four fifths of which show up once; around 2.8% is in the top ten. The study, taken as a whole, reports: CMV serostatus was the sole immune exposure information available. Accurate prediction of most subjects' HLA-A and HLA-B alleles from TCR beta sequences was reported. Common viral pathogens seemed to be connected with several of the most significant clusters, according to a later analysis. Another analysis was done later, and it associated approximately 17,000 TCR beta sequences with HLA alleles at 0.05 false discovery rate.

Turning to this clone: Its antigen remains unidentified.

The chain joins TRBV19 to TRBJ1-4; D remains ambiguous. This TCR derives from a woman aged 60-75 years in good health and CMV-seropositive. Sequencing was performed on PBMCs. CDR3: CASSILVGKLFF. In nucleotides, the CDR3 is TGTGCCAGTAGTATATTGGTCGGAAAACTGTTTTTT.